This T cell receptor beta chain appears in the sequencing data of a study of CD8 T cells in Susac syndrome (dated by TCRdb to between 2017 and 2020). Notes on the research overall: Whether CD8+ T cell activation and differentiation in Susac syndrome was antigen driven was tested using repertoire sequencing. The study at large found these results: The study acknowledged that relatively few individuals were included in the TCR sequencing and HLA analysis.

RNA was extracted using the RNeasy kit, and about 0.45 to 1 microgram was reverse transcribed with random hexamers. TCR beta CDR3 regions were amplified with the immunoSEQ multiplex PCR assay covering 54 Vbeta and 13 Jbeta segments. PCR amplification bias was corrected by using a synthetic template baseline for primer optimization and computational correction. In the source study's methods: Reads were assigned to V, D and J genes according to IMGT and analyzed in immunoSEQ Analyzer, with only productive sequences retained. To calculate clonality, Shannon entropy was normalized by log2 of the number of productive unique sequences and then subtracted from one. For each patient and control, public and private clones were evaluated among the 100 most prevalent clones. A clone was defined as Susac-specific if it was absent from the healthy and MS cohorts, from 950 to 1,300 published viral clones and from other ImmuneACCESS disease sequences. The public sequencing data were trimmed at Q25 with fastp and processed into clonotypes with MiXCR by TCRdb, which kept only in-frame beta chains. Duplicate CDR3 protein sequences are folded into a single record with the most common DNA and genes. The V and J calls shown here were made by TCRdb, not taken from the authors' results. The sample table contains some 120,000 distinct CDR3 sequences; only one count was recorded for around 90% of them. 0.11% to 0.15% of the sample rests with the top ten.

The germline V gene encodes CDR1 DFQATT and CDR2 SNEGSKA (reference sequence). Including cysteine and phenylalanine, the CDR3 has 12 amino acids. Only CDR3 DNA is held: 36 bases, read in frame from base 1. Ends trimmed: V by 6 bases, J by 6 bases; bases unmatched to a gene: 4. With respect to this clonotype: Its antigen has not been determined. Base qualities are missing; no much larger clone stands one base away.

Peripheral blood CD8+ and CD4+ T cells from healthy donors, Susac syndrome patients and multiple sclerosis patients were profiled by high-throughput TCR beta sequencing. Healthy donors were age- and sex-matched controls. Bulk CD8+ and CD4+ T cells were purified by magnetic negative isolation, whereas CD8+ TEMRA cells were enriched by FACS. Blood was collected in EDTA tubes and processed within 24 hours, with PBMCs isolated through density gradient centrifugation. PBMCs intended for TCR sequencing were cryopreserved in liquid nitrogen and thawed later in a water bath at 37 degrees C. The sorted or isolated CD4+, CD8+ and CD8+ TEMRA cells reached a purity of at least 90%.

The sample comprised CD4+ T cells from PBMCs. The source of this sequence is a human donor in good health. Recombination joined TRBV20-1 with TRBJ2-1; TRBD2 lines up with 8 middle nucleotides. The nucleotide sequence is given as TGCAGTGCCTTACTAGCGGCCAATGAGCAGTTCTTC. Its translation reads: CSALLAANEQFF.